The sequence of this T cell receptor (beta chain) was determined in a study of control samples from healthy donors and cancer patients. The CDR3 is made up of 15 amino acids. V lost 6 bases, J lost 0 bases, and 6 bases stayed unmatched. Looked up from germline, CDR1 is LGHDT and CDR2 is YNNKEL (reference sequence). Assay: immunoSEQ multiplex PCR; the TCRdb copy retains only in-frame clones and omits some. The sample shows approximately 150,000 clones, 90% to 95% of them seen only once. The V call is TRBV3-1 (or the pseudogene TRBV3-2), the J call TRBJ1-1, with 8 nucleotides matching TRBD1. Sequencing input: blood. The TCR originated in a man aged 35 to 55 in good health. The CDR3 DNA is TGTGCCAGCAGTCGGGACAGGCGTATGAACACTGAAGCTTTCTTT. It yields the protein CASSRDRRMNTEAFF.